The next 19 T cell receptor beta chains were all read from a single sample in a study of T cell responses to AZD1222 COVID-19 vaccine. Clones were read by immunoSEQ multiplex PCR, and TCRdb kept only the in-frame ones, dropping some. Here the sample spans about 93,000 clones, roughly nine tenths being singletons. The specimen comprised peripheral blood, sampled 28 days after the second AZD1222 dose. The receptors shown here come from an adult who received the AZD1222 COVID-19 vaccine.

The gene calls are TRBV7-8 and TRBJ1-2; D might be TRBD1 (6 bases). Trimming removed 4 bases from V and 7 bases from J, with 19 bases in between. This CDR3 has 15 residues. Germline V gene sequence: CDR1 SGHVS, CDR2 FQNEAQ. The CDR3 protein is CASSYRRTGNGGYTF. CDR3 nucleotide sequence: TGTGCCAGCAGCTACCGCCGAACAGGGAACGGTGGCTACACCTTC.

The CDR3 reads CASSLERGRYNEQFF. CDR3 in DNA: TGTGCCAGCTCGCTCGAGCGGGGCCGTTACAATGAGCAGTTCTTC. The rearrangement links TRBV6-4 to TRBJ2-1, with TRBD2 matching over 7 bases. Germline CDR1 is MRHNA and CDR2 is SNTAGT. The CDR3 consists of 15 residues. The V segment lost 8 bases and the J segment 4 bases; nucleotides outside the gene matches: 11.

The chain carries TRBV10-3 and TRBJ1-1; D possibly corresponds to TRBD1 (5 bases). CDR3 length equals 13 residues. Germline CDR1 reads ENHRY; CDR2 reads SYGVKD. Trimming took off 4 bases at V and 7 bases at J, with 13 bases between the two ends. The CDR3 nucleotides read TGTGCCATCAGTGGCCCCGGGGCGGTTGAAGCTTTCTTT. Its protein is CAISGPGAVEAFF.

The chain uses TRBV2 and TRBJ1-5; TRBD1 is a possible D gene (5 bases). The V gene's germline CDR1 is SNHLY and CDR2 FYNNEI. The CDR3 has 15 residues. Trimming left V 1 base short and J 4 bases short, with 11 bases between. The CDR3 protein is CASSEVVWGNQPQHF. As DNA, the CDR3 is TGTGCCAGCAGTGAAGTAGTATGGGGGAATCAGCCCCAGCATTTT.

The chain couples TRBV30 to TRBJ2-1; a weak D match, TRBD2 (5 bases). The germline V gene has CDR1 GTSNPN and CDR2 SVGIG (reference sequence). The V end lost 3 bases, the J end lost 4 bases, and 10 bases lay between the germline ends. The CDR3 spans 13 residues. The CDR3 region is CAWSYGLYNEQFF. In DNA, the CDR3 is TGTGCCTGGAGCTATGGACTGTACAATGAGCAGTTCTTC.

The chain links TRBV27 to TRBJ1-2; D may be TRBD1 (5 bases). The CDR3 sequence is 13 residues long. Trimming pared 4 bases from V and 5 bases from J, leaving 11 bases between. Germline CDR1 MNHEY, CDR2 SMNVEV (reference sequence). The CDR3 sequence is CASSYRDGYGYTF. The CDR3 bases are TGTGCCAGCAGTTATCGGGACGGGTATGGCTACACCTTC.

V and J are TRBV7-6 and TRBJ2-2; D is perhaps TRBD1 (5 bases). V was cut by 1 base and J by 0 bases, with 12 bases left in between. The CDR3 has 17 residues. The germline gives CDR1 SGHVS, CDR2 FNYEAQ. CDR3 sequence: CASSLGGHRSNTGELFF. CDR3 sequence (DNA): TGTGCCAGCAGCTTAGGTGGACACAGGTCGAACACCGGGGAGCTGTTTTTT.

For the CDR3, the DNA is TGTGCCAGCAGTTACTCTTCGGAAGGACTATGGCCCCAGCATTTT. Amino acids: CASSYSSEGLWPQHF. The V and J genes are TRBV6-5 and TRBJ1-5; D gene ambiguous. Germline-derived CDR1 and CDR2 are MNHEY and SVGAGI. This CDR3 spans 15 amino acids. Trimming removed 0 bases at V and 9 bases at J, with 15 bases between.

The chain is built from TRBV10-3 and TRBJ1-2; the D gene is possibly TRBD1 (6 bases). The CDR3 is made up of 15 amino acids. Germline loops: CDR1 ENHRY, CDR2 SYGVKD. Trimming shortened V by 5 bases and J by 1 base, and 14 bases separated the two germline ends. The CDR3 loop is CAISTDSIYNYGYTF. The CDR3 nucleotides read TGTGCCATCAGTACGGACAGCATATATAACTATGGCTACACCTTC.

The V and J genes are TRBV5-8 and TRBJ2-7; 8 bases are shared with TRBD1. The CDR3 sequence is 15 residues long. J was trimmed by 0 bases and V by 4 bases; bases with no gene match: 6. Germline V gene lookup returns CDR1 SGHTS and CDR2 YDEGEE. CDR3 loop: CASSTLGQGSYEQYF. DNA of the CDR3: TGTGCCAGCAGCACGCTCGGACAGGGCTCCTACGAGCAGTACTTC.

J is TRBJ2-5 and V is TRBV6-5, with no clear D. In germline, CDR1 is MNHEY, CDR2 SVGAGI. Trimming took off 8 bases at V and 6 bases at J, with 10 bases between the two ends. CDR3 length: 11 amino acids. The CDR3: CASSFEKTQYF. CDR3 DNA: TGTGCCAGCTCTTTCGAGAAGACCCAGTACTTC.

The chain couples TRBV2 to TRBJ2-7; perhaps TRBD1 as D (5 bases). Trimming pared 4 bases from V and 4 bases from J, leaving 14 bases between. The CDR3 length is 14 residues. Germline lookup yields CDR1 SNHLY and CDR2 FYNNEI. The CDR3 nucleotides are TGTGCCAGCAGTGCAGGGCCCCCACGTTACGAGCAGTACTTC. This encodes CASSAGPPRYEQYF.

The J gene is TRBJ2-7, the V gene TRBV18, with D possibly TRBD1 on 5 matching bases. From germline, CDR1 is KGHSH and CDR2 LQKENI. The germline V and J ends were trimmed by 0 bases and 0 bases, with 12 bases remaining between them. The CDR3 covers 16 residues. The CDR3, as DNA: TGTGCCAGCTCACCACCGTCAGGGCCAGTCTCCTACGAGCAGTACTTC. As protein: CASSPPSGPVSYEQYF.

This rearrangement joins TRBV15 to TRBJ1-1, with no clear D. This CDR3 spans 14 amino acids. Between the trimmed V and J ends, which lost 0 bases and 5 bases, there was a span of 10 bases. The germline CDR1 and CDR2 sequences are LNHNV and YYDKDF (reference sequence). The CDR3 reads CATSRDRTGTEAFF. The CDR3 nucleotides read TGTGCCACCAGCAGAGATAGGACGGGGACTGAAGCTTTCTTT.

The chain carries TRBV6-5 and TRBJ2-2; possible D gene TRBD1, 6 bases. The CDR3 is made up of 15 amino acids. The germline gives CDR1 MNHEY, CDR2 SVGAGI. V shed 6 bases and J shed 5 bases, with 16 bases lying between them. The CDR3 is CASSLAPGETGELFF. The CDR3 coding sequence is TGTGCCAGCAGCCTCGCCCCAGGGGAGACCGGGGAGCTGTTTTTT.

This clone came up once. CDR3: CASSFRGLLSSYNSPLHF. As DNA, the CDR3 is TGTGCCAGCAGCTTCAGGGGACTACTAAGCTCCTATAATTCACCCCTCCACTTT. This rearrangement joins TRBV13 to TRBJ1-6, with TRBD1 as a possible D gene (6 bases). The CDR3 spans 18 residues. V was shortened by 3 bases and J by 0 bases, with 15 bases between the two germline ends. Germline V gene data show CDR1 as PRHDT and CDR2 as FYEKMQ (reference sequence).

This chain uses TRBV3-1 (or the pseudogene TRBV3-2) with TRBJ1-2; D is ambiguous. Germline CDR1 reads LGHDT; CDR2 reads YNNKEL (reference sequence). The length of the CDR3 is 12 residues. V lost 3 bases and J 4 bases, leaving 6 bases between the germline ends. The CDR3 is CASSQAVYGYTF. CDR3 sequence (DNA): TGTGCCAGCAGCCAGGCAGTCTATGGCTACACCTTC.

V gene TRBV25-1 combines with J gene TRBJ1-4; a possible D gene is TRBD1 (5 bases). V was pared by 3 bases and J by 7 bases, with 18 bases between. The CDR3 extends over 16 amino acids. CDR1 and CDR2 (germline): MGHDK, SYGVNS. In DNA, the CDR3 is TGTGCCAGCAGTGACAAAGGACACCGGGCGGGTGAAAAACTGTTTTTT. Its protein is CASSDKGHRAGEKLFF.

A single count supports this clone. The DNA of the CDR3 is TGTGCCAGCAGTAATACAGGGGGCAGACCTGAAGCTTTCTTT. Its protein is CASSNTGGRPEAFF. The chain combines TRBV6-6 with TRBJ1-1; 9 positions match TRBD1. Per germline, CDR1 MNHNY and CDR2 SVGAGI (reference sequence). Trimming took 5 bases from V and 6 from J; bases not matched to a gene: 7. The length of the CDR3 is 14 residues.